This is a list of T cell receptor beta chains from one sample in a study of STAT5B mutations in CD4+ large granular lymphocyte leukemia. Sequencing used immunoSEQ multiplex PCR; TCRdb keeps in-frame clones, though not all of them. The table includes 22,000 or so clones, 60% to 85% detected once. The material sequenced was CD4+ T cells from blood buffy coats. These receptors were collected from a human donor in good health. The CDR3 runs from the conserved cysteine through the conserved F or W. D genes are given only for firm matches. Expanded clones get a size class; other rows say once, few or many, or leave the size out.

CDR3aa	CDR3nt	d_gene	len	v_gene	j_gene	abundance
CASRRVALNTEAFF	TGTGCCAGCAGGAGGGTAGCACTGAACACTGAAGCTTTCTTT	.	14	TRBV6-6	TRBJ1-1	.
CASSLGLSMPNTGELFF	TGTGCCAGCAGCCTCGGACTATCGATGCCGAACACCGGGGAGCTGTTTTTT	.	17	TRBV4-2	TRBJ2-2	.
CASSLSGNYGYTF	TGTGCCAGCAGTTTATCAGGGAACTATGGCTACACCTTC	.	13	TRBV27	TRBJ1-2	.
CAISDSNQPQHF	TGTGCCATCTCGGACAGCAATCAGCCCCAGCATTTT	.	12	TRBV10-3	TRBJ1-5	.
CASSFPRVLSYEQYF	TGTGCCAGCAGCTTTCCGCGGGTATTATCCTACGAGCAGTACTTC	.	15	TRBV12-1	TRBJ2-7	.
CASSLRPGHSENSPLHF	TGTGCCAGCAGTCTTCGTCCGGGACACTCGGAGAATTCACCCCTCCACTTT	.	17	TRBV28	TRBJ1-6	.
CASSVANTGPHNEQFF	TGTGCCAGCAGCGTAGCTAATACAGGGCCACACAATGAGCAGTTCTTC	.	16	TRBV9	TRBJ2-1	.
CASSGNSEANYGYTF	TGTGCCAGCTCAGGCAACAGTGAAGCTAACTATGGCTACACCTTC	.	15	TRBV18	TRBJ1-2	.
CASSTGGANTGELFF	TGTGCCAGCAGCACCGGGGGGGCGAACACCGGGGAGCTGTTTTTT	TRBD2	15	TRBV11-3	TRBJ2-2	.
CASSIPGPYEQYF	TGTGCCAGTAGTATCCCAGGTCCCTACGAGCAGTACTTC	.	13	TRBV19	TRBJ2-7	.
CASAREGAWDEQYF	TGTGCCAGCGCCCGGGAGGGGGCTTGGGACGAGCAGTACTTC	.	14	TRBV11-1	TRBJ2-7	.
CASSPLGGDNQPQHF	TGTGCCAGCAGCCCCCTCGGGGGAGATAATCAGCCCCAGCATTTT	.	15	TRBV9	TRBJ1-5	few
CASSLGTYNYGYTF	TGTGCCAGCAGCTTAGGGACGTACAACTATGGCTACACCTTC	.	14	TRBV7-8	TRBJ1-2	.
CASSLGGTGGEQFF	TGTGCCAGCAGCTTAGGGGGAACCGGGGGTGAGCAGTTCTTC	.	14	TRBV7-3	TRBJ2-1	.
CASSSSSMLGEQYF	TGTGCCAGCAGCTCCTCTAGCATGTTGGGCGAGCAGTACTTC	.	14	TRBV27	TRBJ2-7	.
CASSLPSPGGNQPQHF	TGTGCCAGCAGCCTCCCCAGTCCGGGTGGCAATCAGCCCCAGCATTTT	.	16	TRBV21-1	TRBJ1-5	.
CASSYQGARRDTQYF	TGTGCCAGCAGCTATCAGGGGGCGCGTAGAGATACGCAGTATTTT	TRBD1	15	TRBV9	TRBJ2-3	.
CSGRDTRTEAFF	TGCAGCGGACGGGACACCCGAACTGAAGCTTTCTTT	.	12	TRBV29-1	TRBJ1-1	few
CASSLDDYGYTF	TGTGCCAGCAGCTTAGATGACTATGGCTACACCTTC	.	12	TRBV7-2	TRBJ1-2	.
CASSFGGGTDTQYF	TGCGCCAGCAGCTTCGGGGGGGGCACAGATACGCAGTATTTT	TRBD2	14	TRBV5-1	TRBJ2-3	.
CASSFGTGGQPQHF	TGTGCCAGCAGCTTCGGAACAGGGGGCCAGCCCCAGCATTTT	TRBD1	14	TRBV7-2	TRBJ1-5	few